One and the same sample provided the 9 T cell receptor beta chains below, sequenced in a study of cytomegalovirus exposure and HLA in healthy donors. Primers included in the PCR were 60 Vbeta and 13 Jbeta primers. Assay used: immunoSEQ multiplex PCR; TCRdb lists only in-frame clones, some missing. This sample's clone table lists some 51,000 clones. Specimen: PBMCs. These receptors were collected from a man aged 50 to 60 in good health and CMV-seropositive.

The rearrangement uses TRBV7-9 and TRBJ2-5, with 7 positions matching TRBD1. The germline V gene has CDR1 SEHNR and CDR2 FQNEAQ (reference sequence). V was clipped by 0 bases and J by 5 bases; unmatched bases: 6. This CDR3 contains 15 residues. The chain's CDR3 is CASSLALTGLETQYF. In nucleotides, the CDR3 is TGTGCCAGCAGCTTAGCCTTGACAGGGCTGGAGACCCAGTACTTC.

In regard to this clone: This CDR3 fails to terminate in the conserved phenylalanine or tryptophan, so it likely reflects a read error. V usage is TRBV28 and J usage is TRBJ1-5, with D tentatively TRBD1 (5 bases). V was trimmed by 1 base and J by 3 bases, leaving 7 bases between them. The CDR3 sequence is 14 residues long. CDR1 is MDHEN and CDR2 is SYDVKM in the germline V gene. The CDR3 DNA reads TGTGCCAGCAGTTTATCAGGGTACAATCAGCCCCAGCATCTT. Its translation: CASSLSGYNQPQHL.

The rearrangement links TRBV5-1 to TRBJ1-1, with 9 positions matching TRBD1. The CDR3 loop spans 15 amino acids. Germline trimming cut 8 bases from V and 1 base from J; bases unmatched to any gene: 9. Germline V CDR1 and CDR2: SGHRS, YFSETQ. The CDR3 spells CASSTGTGPNTEAFF. In DNA form, the CDR3 reads TGCGCCAGTTCTACCGGGACAGGGCCGAACACTGAAGCTTTCTTT.

CDR3: CASSSRTGRDGYTF. CDR3 sequence (DNA): TGTGCCAGCAGCTCAAGGACAGGGAGGGATGGCTACACCTTC. The rearrangement joins TRBV7-9 to TRBJ1-2; 8 nucleotides agree with TRBD1. Germline V CDR1 and CDR2: SEHNR, FQNEAQ (reference sequence). V lost 4 bases, J lost 6 bases, and 7 bases stayed unmatched. The CDR3 consists of 14 residues. The variable domain in full, with the rest retrieved from reference TRBV7-9 and TRBJ1-2, is DTGVSQNPRHKITKRGQNVTFRCDPISEHNRLYWYRQTLGQGPEFLTYFQNEAQLEKSRLLSDRFSAERPKGSFSTLEIQRTEQGDSAMYLCASSSRTGRDGYTFGSGTRLTVV.

The chain recombines TRBV29-1 with TRBJ1-6; 8 bases match TRBD1. V lost 3 bases, J lost 7 bases, and 8 bases stayed unmatched. The CDR3 sequence is 15 residues long. Per germline, CDR1 SQVTM and CDR2 ANQGSEA. The CDR3 sequence is CSVEPPDRDNSPLHF. As DNA, the CDR3 is TGCAGCGTTGAGCCCCCGGACAGGGACAATTCACCCCTCCACTTT.

This chain links TRBV4-2 with TRBJ2-7; TRBD1 is a possible D gene (6 bases). Germline V lookup: CDR1 LGHNA, CDR2 YNFKEQ. This CDR3 contains 15 residues. Deletions cut 4 bases from V and 1 base from J, with 14 bases between. The CDR3 DNA follows: TGTGCCAGCAGCCGCCGGGTAGGGGGATCCTACGAGCAGTACTTC. Its protein is CASSRRVGGSYEQYF.

The J gene is TRBJ2-7, the V gene TRBV7-9, with 7 nucleotides matching TRBD1. Germline V gives CDR1 SEHNR, CDR2 FQNEAQ (reference sequence). CDR3 length: 15 residues. V lost 3 bases and J lost 0; bases outside the gene matches: 5. The CDR3 DNA reads TGTGCCAGCAGCTTCCCGGGACAGAGCTCCTACGAGCAGTACTTC. Translated: CASSFPGQSSYEQYF.

The J gene is TRBJ1-3, the V gene TRBV18; no clear D. Trimming pared 3 bases from V and 2 bases from J, leaving 8 bases between. Germline values: CDR1 KGHSH, CDR2 LQKENI. CDR3 size: 14 residues. In DNA form, the CDR3 reads TGTGCCAGCTCACCTCCGCCGGCTGGAAACACCATATATTTT. Residues: CASSPPPAGNTIYF.

The chain carries TRBV6-6 and TRBJ2-7; 11 bases are shared with TRBD2. The CDR3 has 16 amino acids. CDR1 is MNHNY and CDR2 is SVGAGI in the germline V gene (reference sequence). The V and J ends lost 6 bases and 2 bases, in that order; junction bases with no gene match: 9. This chain's CDR3 is CASRGTSGPRPYEQYF. CDR3 DNA sequence: TGTGCCAGCAGGGGGACTAGCGGACCTAGGCCCTACGAGCAGTACTTC.